These T cell receptor beta chains were read from a single sample in a study of blood T cell repertoires in COVID-19. Sequenced by immunoSEQ multiplex PCR; TCRdb stores in-frame clones only, minus some. The sample includes roughly 130,000 clones, 70% to 80% of them seen just once. The source material was peripheral blood. The receptors originated from a woman aged 70-85 years with COVID-19, enrolled during active disease. Both conserved end residues are part of each CDR3. A D gene is named only where the DNA matches it firmly. Rows give clone size only sometimes, using once, few, many, or a class for an expanded clone.

TRBJ2-3,.,TRBV5-4,TRBD2,16,CASSPLLAGGRDTQYF,TGTGCCAGCAGCCCCCTTTTAGCGGGGGGGCGTGATACGCAGTATTTT
TRBJ1-4,.,TRBV28,TRBD1,15,CASKRLGQGGEKLFF,TGTGCCAGCAAAAGGTTGGGACAGGGGGGTGAAAAACTGTTTTTT
TRBJ2-2,.,TRBV5-1,TRBD1,15,CASSLAPQGTGELFF,TGCGCCAGCAGCTTGGCGCCACAGGGGACCGGGGAGCTGTTTTTT
TRBJ2-6,.,TRBV7-6,.,16,CASSATSGVGANVLTF,TGTGCCAGCAGCGCCACCTCAGGGGTGGGGGCCAACGTCCTGACTTTC
TRBJ2-1,.,TRBV18,TRBD2,15,CASSPRLAGGNEQFF,TGTGCCAGCTCTCCAAGACTAGCGGGGGGAAATGAGCAGTTCTTC
TRBJ2-3,.,TRBV10-3,.,13,CAMGAGMGDTQYF,TGTGCCATGGGGGCAGGGATGGGAGATACGCAGTATTTT
TRBJ2-7,.,TRBV11-2,.,13,CASSLGAAYEQYF,TGTGCCAGCAGCTTAGGGGCAGCCTACGAGCAGTACTTC
TRBJ1-4,few,TRBV7-2,.,14,CASSLDRSLGKLFF,TGTGCCAGCAGCTTAGACAGGTCCCTGGGAAAACTGTTTTTT
TRBJ2-3,.,TRBV5-1,.,15,CASSLDRTSTDTQYF,TGCGCCAGCAGCTTAGACAGGACTAGCACAGATACGCAGTATTTT
TRBJ2-3,.,TRBV7-3,.,17,CASSSRSSRGYTDTQYF,TGTGCCAGCAGCTCCCGCTCTTCGCGGGGCTACACAGATACGCAGTATTTT
TRBJ1-4,.,TRBV14,.,18,CASSQAGTVARGDEKLFF,TGTGCCAGCAGCCAAGCGGGTACAGTTGCTCGGGGGGATGAAAAACTGTTTTTT
TRBJ2-2,.,TRBV5-1,TRBD1,14,CASSLQGASGELFF,TGCGCCAGCAGCTTGCAGGGGGCCTCGGGGGAGCTGTTTTTT
TRBJ2-1,.,TRBV9,.,15,CASSVGGLHGNEQFF,TGTGCCAGCAGCGTAGGGGGACTCCATGGTAATGAGCAGTTCTTC
TRBJ1-4,few,TRBV10-3,TRBD1,13,CATGQGASEKLFF,TGTGCCACCGGGCAGGGGGCAAGTGAAAAACTGTTTTTT
TRBJ2-1,.,TRBV5-4,TRBD2,15,CASTRGGGGDNEQFF,TGTGCCAGCACCCGGGGGGGCGGGGGAGACAATGAGCAGTTCTTC
TRBJ2-2,.,TRBV19,TRBD1,18,CASMGGQGGSVRTGELFF,TGTGCCAGTATGGGGGGACAGGGGGGATCAGTGAGGACCGGGGAGCTGTTTTTT
TRBJ1-6,once,TRBV2,TRBD1,14,CASSDTGDNSPLHF,TGTGCCAGCAGTGATACAGGGGACAATTCACCCCTCCACTTT
TRBJ2-3,.,TRBV7-3,.,18,CASSLMPSRAGWTDTQYF,TGTGCCAGCAGCTTAATGCCCAGCAGGGCCGGCTGGACAGATACGCAGTATTTT
TRBJ2-7,few,TRBV2,TRBD1,14,CASRPTGSSYEQYF,TGTGCCAGCCGCCCGACAGGGAGCTCCTACGAGCAGTACTTC
TRBJ2-1,.,TRBV6-5,.,14,CASRVAASYNEQFF,TGTGCCAGCAGGGTTGCGGCTTCCTACAATGAGCAGTTCTTC
TRBJ2-2,few,TRBV7-7,TRBD2,17,CASSPTSGGLTPGELFF,TGTGCCAGCAGCCCGACTAGCGGGGGCCTTACCCCTGGGGAGCTGTTTTTT
TRBJ2-3,few,TRBV10-3,TRBD2,17,CAIRGTSGGPLTDTQYF,TGTGCCATCAGGGGGACTAGCGGGGGCCCCCTCACAGATACGCAGTATTTT
TRBJ2-3,.,TRBV6-2/TRBV6-3,TRBD2,16,CASSYTLAGMTDTQYF,TGTGCCAGCAGTTATACCCTAGCGGGGATGACAGATACGCAGTATTTT
TRBJ1-1,.,TRBV7-6,TRBD1,16,CASSLATGPMNTEAFF,TGTGCCAGCAGCTTAGCGACAGGGCCCATGAACACTGAAGCTTTCTTT
TRBJ1-2,.,TRBV5-4,.,15,CASSTDGRTNYGYTF,TGTGCCAGCAGCACTGATGGGCGCACTAACTATGGCTACACCTTC
TRBJ2-7,.,TRBV3-1/TRBV3-2,TRBD2,15,CASSALAGAGGEQYF,TGTGCCAGCAGCGCCCTAGCGGGGGCCGGTGGCGAGCAGTACTTC
TRBJ1-5,.,TRBV19,TRBD1,15,CASKGQGKGNQPQHF,TGTGCCAGTAAAGGACAGGGGAAAGGCAATCAGCCCCAGCATTTT
TRBJ2-3,.,TRBV6-1,TRBD1,16,CASSARQGGFTDTQYF,TGTGCCAGCAGTGCCCGACAGGGGGGGTTCACAGATACGCAGTATTTT
TRBJ1-6,.,TRBV5-1,.,15,CASSLVGGRESPLHF,TGCGCCAGCAGCTTGGTTGGAGGGAGAGAATCACCCCTCCACTTT
TRBJ1-1,.,TRBV19,.,18,CASSIFSGRGWVNTEAFF,TGTGCCAGTAGTATATTCTCGGGTCGTGGATGGGTGAACACTGAAGCTTTCTTT
TRBJ1-1,.,TRBV11-2,.,15,CASSWGTSTNTEAFF,TGTGCCAGCAGCTGGGGGACTTCCACGAACACTGAAGCTTTCTTT
TRBJ1-5,.,TRBV2,.,14,CASSEQGSAQPQHF,TGTGCCAGCAGTGAGCAGGGGTCCGCTCAGCCCCAGCATTTT
TRBJ2-1,.,TRBV5-1,.,15,CASRVDVGGYNEQFF,TGCGCCAGCAGGGTGGATGTGGGGGGCTACAATGAGCAGTTCTTC
TRBJ2-1,.,TRBV9,.,17,CASSVGGAWGSSNEQFF,TGTGCCAGCAGCGTAGGGGGAGCGTGGGGATCTTCAAATGAGCAGTTCTTC
TRBJ2-3,.,TRBV3-1/TRBV3-2,TRBD2,16,CASSHNQRGGTDTQYF,TGTGCCAGCAGTCACAACCAACGGGGGGGCACAGATACGCAGTATTTT
TRBJ2-5,.,TRBV29-1,.,12,CSVLDSAETQYF,TGCAGCGTCTTAGACTCGGCGGAGACCCAGTACTTC
TRBJ1-2,once,TRBV6-5,.,12,CASSRGEDGYTF,TGTGCCAGCAGCCGGGGGGAGGACGGCTACACCTTC
TRBJ2-7,.,TRBV4-1,TRBD1,15,CASSQAGQGSYEQYF,TGCGCCAGCAGCCAAGCGGGACAGGGGTCCTACGAGCAGTACTTC
TRBJ1-1,once,TRBV12-3/TRBV12-4,.,13,CASSLKGDTEAFF,TGTGCCAGCAGTTTAAAAGGGGACACTGAAGCTTTCTTT
TRBJ2-1,.,TRBV6-5,TRBD2,13,CASNLLAGNEQFF,TGTGCCAGCAACCTCCTAGCGGGTAATGAGCAGTTCTTC
TRBJ2-5,.,TRBV5-4,TRBD2,18,CASSGGLAGGPFQETQYF,TGTGCCAGCAGCGGCGGACTAGCGGGGGGGCCTTTCCAAGAGACCCAGTACTTC
TRBJ2-3,.,TRBV5-1,TRBD1,14,CASSFSRGTDTQYF,TGCGCCAGCAGCTTCTCCAGGGGGACAGATACGCAGTATTTT
TRBJ2-3,once,TRBV6-1,TRBD2,16,CASSGLAGAPTDTQYF,TGTGCCAGCAGTGGACTAGCGGGGGCACCCACAGATACGCAGTATTTT
TRBJ2-3,once,TRBV2,TRBD1,15,CASSEAGTDTDTQYF,TGTGCCAGCAGTGAAGCTGGGACAGACACAGATACGCAGTATTTT
TRBJ1-4,.,TRBV16,.,20,CASSQSAKSGGDPENEKLFF,TGTGCCAGCAGCCAATCGGCGAAATCCGGAGGGGACCCGGAAAATGAAAAACTGTTTTTT
TRBJ2-2,.,TRBV6-5,.,10,CASRRGELFF,TGTGCCAGCAGGCGCGGGGAGCTGTTTTTT
TRBJ2-7,.,TRBV3-1/TRBV3-2,.,12,CASSSTPREQYF,TGTGCCAGCAGCTCCACCCCGCGGGAGCAGTACTTC
TRBJ1-2,.,TRBV7-2,.,14,CASREGPGNYGYTF,TGTGCCAGCAGGGAGGGACCAGGGAACTATGGCTACACCTTC